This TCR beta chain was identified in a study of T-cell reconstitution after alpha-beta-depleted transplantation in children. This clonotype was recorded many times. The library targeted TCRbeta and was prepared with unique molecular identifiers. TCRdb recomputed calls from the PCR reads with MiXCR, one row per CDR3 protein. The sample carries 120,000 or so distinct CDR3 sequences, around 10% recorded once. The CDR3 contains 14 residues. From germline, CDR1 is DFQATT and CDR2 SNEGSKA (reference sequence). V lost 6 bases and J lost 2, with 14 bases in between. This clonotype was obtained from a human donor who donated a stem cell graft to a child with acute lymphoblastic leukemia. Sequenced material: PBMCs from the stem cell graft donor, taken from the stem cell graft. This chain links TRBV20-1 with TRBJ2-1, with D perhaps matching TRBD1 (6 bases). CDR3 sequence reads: CSASRGMAYNEQFF. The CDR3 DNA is TGCAGTGCCTCCAGGGGAATGGCCTACAATGAGCAGTTCTTC.